The entry below gives a single T cell receptor beta chain sequence along with its context. The entry originates in a study of blood T cell repertoires in COVID-19. Looking at the study overall: Acute and convalescent COVID-19 samples came from the United States, Italy and Spain.

Original methodology: Cell counts per sample came from amplifying reference gene primers. Generated by immunoSEQ multiplex PCR, the TCRdb table keeps only in-frame clones and is missing some. The V and J calls and clone size were taken over from that table, and D and trimming were inferred from the DNA. The sample has some 170,000 clones; about 83% are singletons. Germline V gives CDR1 MNHEY, CDR2 SVGAGI. The CDR3 covers 14 residues. Trimming took off 5 bases at V and 5 bases at J, with 15 bases between the two ends. What was sequenced was peripheral blood. The sequence derives from a woman aged 70-85 years with COVID-19, enrolled during active disease. The chain recombines TRBV6-5 with TRBJ1-2, with D possibly being TRBD1 (6 bases). CDR3 sequence reads: CASSRNGQLYGYTF. The CDR3 DNA sequence: TGTGCCAGCAGTCGGAACGGACAGTTGTATGGCTACACCTTC.